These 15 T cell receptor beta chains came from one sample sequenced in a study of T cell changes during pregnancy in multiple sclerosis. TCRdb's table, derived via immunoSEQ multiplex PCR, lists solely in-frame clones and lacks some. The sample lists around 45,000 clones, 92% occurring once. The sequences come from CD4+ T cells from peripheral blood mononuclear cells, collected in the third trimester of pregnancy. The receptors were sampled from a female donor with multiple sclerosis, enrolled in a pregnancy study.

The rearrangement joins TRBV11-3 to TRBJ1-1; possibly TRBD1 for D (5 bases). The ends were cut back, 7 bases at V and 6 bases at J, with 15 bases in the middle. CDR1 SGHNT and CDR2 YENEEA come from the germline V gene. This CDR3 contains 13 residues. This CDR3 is CASTMGPLAEAFF. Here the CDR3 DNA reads TGTGCCAGCACCATGGGGCCCCTCGCTGAAGCTTTCTTT.

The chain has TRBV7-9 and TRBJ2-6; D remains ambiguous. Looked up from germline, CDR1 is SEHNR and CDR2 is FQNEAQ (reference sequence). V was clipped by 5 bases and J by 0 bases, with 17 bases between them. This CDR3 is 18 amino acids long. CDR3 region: CASSPALPGVSGANVLTF. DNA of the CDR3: TGTGCCAGCAGCCCCGCCCTCCCTGGAGTCTCTGGGGCCAACGTCCTGACTTTC.

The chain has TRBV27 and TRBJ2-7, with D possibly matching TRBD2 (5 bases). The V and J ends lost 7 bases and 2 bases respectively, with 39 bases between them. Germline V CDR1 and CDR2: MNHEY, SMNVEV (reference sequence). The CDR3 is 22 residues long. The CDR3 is CASKLPASGRGAPQAGAYEQYF. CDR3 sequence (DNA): TGTGCCAGCAAGTTACCAGCCTCAGGCCGGGGAGCCCCTCAGGCCGGGGCCTACGAGCAGTACTTC.

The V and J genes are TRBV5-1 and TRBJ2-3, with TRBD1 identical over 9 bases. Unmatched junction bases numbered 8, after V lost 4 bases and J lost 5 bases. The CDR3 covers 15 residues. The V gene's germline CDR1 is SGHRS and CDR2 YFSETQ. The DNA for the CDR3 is TGCGCCAGCAGCCAGGGTGGGACAGGGATAGATACGCAGTATTTT. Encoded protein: CASSQGGTGIDTQYF.

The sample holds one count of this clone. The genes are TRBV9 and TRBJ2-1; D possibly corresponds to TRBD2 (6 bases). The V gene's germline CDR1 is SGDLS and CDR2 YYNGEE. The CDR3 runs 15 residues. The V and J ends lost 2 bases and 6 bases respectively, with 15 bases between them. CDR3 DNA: TGTGCCAGCAGCGTGGGAAGCGGGTCTTCCAATGAGCAGTTCTTC. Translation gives CASSVGSGSSNEQFF.

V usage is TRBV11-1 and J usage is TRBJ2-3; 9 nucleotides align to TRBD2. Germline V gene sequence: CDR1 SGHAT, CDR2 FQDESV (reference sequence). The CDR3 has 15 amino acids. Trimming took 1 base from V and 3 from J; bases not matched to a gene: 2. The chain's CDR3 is CASSLGSGRTDTQYF. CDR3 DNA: TGTGCCAGCAGCTTAGGTAGCGGGAGAACAGATACGCAGTATTTT.

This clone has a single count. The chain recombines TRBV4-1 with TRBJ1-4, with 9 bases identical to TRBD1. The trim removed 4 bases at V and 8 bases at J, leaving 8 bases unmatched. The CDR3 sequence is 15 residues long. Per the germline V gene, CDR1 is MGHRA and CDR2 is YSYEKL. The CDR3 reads CASSLTGQGREKLFF. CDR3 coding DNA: TGCGCCAGCAGCCTCACGGGACAGGGTAGGGAAAAACTGTTTTTT.

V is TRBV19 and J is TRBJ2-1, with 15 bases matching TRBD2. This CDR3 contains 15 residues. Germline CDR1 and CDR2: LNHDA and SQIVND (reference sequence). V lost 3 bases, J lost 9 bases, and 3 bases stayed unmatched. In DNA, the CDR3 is TGTGCCAGTAGTATGTGGACTAGCGGGAGGGGTGAGCAGTTCTTC. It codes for CASSMWTSGRGEQFF.

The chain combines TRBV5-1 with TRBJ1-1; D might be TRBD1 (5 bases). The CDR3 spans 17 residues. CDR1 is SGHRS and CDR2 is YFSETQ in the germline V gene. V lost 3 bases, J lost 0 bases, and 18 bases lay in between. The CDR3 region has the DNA TGCGCCAGCAGCTCCCCCAGGGAATCTTCCTTGAACACTGAAGCTTTCTTT. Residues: CASSSPRESSLNTEAFF.

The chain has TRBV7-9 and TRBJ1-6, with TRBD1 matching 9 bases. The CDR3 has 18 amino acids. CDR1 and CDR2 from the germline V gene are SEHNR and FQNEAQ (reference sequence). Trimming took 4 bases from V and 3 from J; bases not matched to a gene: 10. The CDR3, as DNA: TGTGCCAGCAGCTCTTCCGGGACAGGGCTGAACTATAATTCACCCCTCCACTTT. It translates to CASSSSGTGLNYNSPLHF. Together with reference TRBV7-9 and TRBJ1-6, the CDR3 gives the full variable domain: DTGVSQNPRHKITKRGQNVTFRCDPISEHNRLYWYRQTLGQGPEFLTYFQNEAQLEKSRLLSDRFSAERPKGSFSTLEIQRTEQGDSAMYLCASSSSGTGLNYNSPLHFGNGTRLTVT.

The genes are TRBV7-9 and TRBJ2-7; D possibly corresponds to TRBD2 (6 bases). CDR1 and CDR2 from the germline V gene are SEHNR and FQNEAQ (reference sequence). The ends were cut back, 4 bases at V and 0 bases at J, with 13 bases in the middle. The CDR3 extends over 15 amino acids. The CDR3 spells CASSYTGGSSYEQYF. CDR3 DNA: TGTGCCAGCAGCTACACCGGGGGAAGCTCCTACGAGCAGTACTTC.

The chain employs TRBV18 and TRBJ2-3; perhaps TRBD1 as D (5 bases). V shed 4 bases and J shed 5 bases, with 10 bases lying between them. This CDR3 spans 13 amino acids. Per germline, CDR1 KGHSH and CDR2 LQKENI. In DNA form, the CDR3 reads TGTGCCAGCTCACTAAATAGGGGAGATACGCAGTATTTT. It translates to CASSLNRGDTQYF.

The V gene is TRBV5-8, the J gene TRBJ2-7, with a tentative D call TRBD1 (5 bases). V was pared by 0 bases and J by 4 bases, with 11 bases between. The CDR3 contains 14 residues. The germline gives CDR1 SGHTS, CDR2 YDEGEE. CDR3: CASSLGNRPYEQYF. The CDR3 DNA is TGTGCCAGCAGCTTGGGGAACAGGCCTTACGAGCAGTACTTC. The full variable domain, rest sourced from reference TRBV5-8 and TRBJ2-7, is EAGVTQSPTHLIKTRGQQATLRCSPISGHTSVYWYQQALGLGLQFLLWYDEGEERNRGNFPPRFSGRQFPNYSSELNVNALELEDSALYLCASSLGNRPYEQYFGPGTRLTVT.

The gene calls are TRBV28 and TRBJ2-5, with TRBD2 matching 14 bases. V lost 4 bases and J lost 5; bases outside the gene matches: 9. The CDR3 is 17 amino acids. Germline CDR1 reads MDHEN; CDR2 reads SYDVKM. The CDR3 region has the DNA TGTGCCAGCAGTTCCGGGACTAGCGGGAGAGTAGGGGAGACCCAGTACTTC. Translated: CASSSGTSGRVGETQYF.

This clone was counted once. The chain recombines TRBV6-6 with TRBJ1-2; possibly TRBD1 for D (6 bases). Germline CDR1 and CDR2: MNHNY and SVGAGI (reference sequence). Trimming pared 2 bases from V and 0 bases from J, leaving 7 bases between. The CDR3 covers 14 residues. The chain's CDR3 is CASSYGQTNYGYTF. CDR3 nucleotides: TGTGCCAGCAGTTACGGACAGACTAACTATGGCTACACCTTC.